Shown below are 14 T cell receptor beta chains from a single sample sequenced in a study of beta chain features in type 1 diabetes. Every isolated RNA sample was fully reverse transcribed, so sequencing captured expressed TCRB transcripts. The repertoire was sequenced with immunoSEQ multiplex PCR; TCRdb's copy has only in-frame clones and lacks some. This table holds around 300,000 clones, less than 15% found once. The specimen sequenced was central memory CD4+ T cells from blood. The source is a man aged 25 to 40 in good health.

This clone was recorded at least ten times. The chain employs TRBV21-1 and TRBJ2-7; the table's D call TRBD1 went unverified against the DNA. TRBV21-1 is a listed pseudogene. The CDR3 length is 12 residues. CDR3 protein: CASSTDSYEQYV. For the CDR3, the DNA is TGTGCCAGCAGCACCGACAGCTACGAGCAGTACGTC.

This clone was observed a few times. The V gene is TRBV11-3, the J gene TRBJ2-3, with D perhaps TRBD1 or TRBD2 (6 bases each). Trimming left V 4 bases short and J 1 base short, with 9 bases between. This CDR3 comprises 14 residues. Germline assignment: CDR1 SGHNT and CDR2 YENEEA. The CDR3 loop reads CASSSGARTDTQYF. The CDR3 bases are TGTGCCAGCAGCTCGGGGGCGCGCACAGATACGCAGTATTTT.

The genes are TRBV6-6 and TRBJ2-2, with D unresolved. V lost 7 bases to trimming and J lost 1 base, with 13 bases between them. This CDR3 has 15 amino acids. Germline V lookup: CDR1 MNHNY, CDR2 SVGAGI (reference sequence). The CDR3 DNA sequence: TGTGCCAGCAACACCGTAGTCAGGAACACCGGGGAGCTGTTTTTT. Translated: CASNTVVRNTGELFF.

This clone was observed a few times. The chain recombines TRBV4-3 with TRBJ2-6; D ambiguous. This CDR3 is 16 amino acids long. V lost 0 bases, J lost 4 bases, and 10 bases lay in between. CDR1 is LGHNA, CDR2 YSLEER, per germline. This CDR3 is CASSQDRALGANVLTF. The CDR3 coding sequence is TGCGCCAGCAGCCAAGATCGGGCGCTAGGGGCCAACGTCCTGACTTTC.

V and J are TRBV30 and TRBJ2-3; D is uncertain. Trimming took off 4 bases at V and 6 bases at J, with 8 bases between the two ends. From germline, CDR1 is GTSNPN and CDR2 SVGIG (reference sequence). There are 11 residues in the CDR3. CDR3 nucleotides: TGTGCCTGGACCTTAGGGGATACGCAGTATTTT. Its translation: CAWTLGDTQYF.

V and J are TRBV5-6 and TRBJ2-7; D could derive from TRBD1 or TRBD2 (5 bases each). This CDR3 spans 13 amino acids. Germline V lookup: CDR1 SGHDT, CDR2 YYEEEE. V was shortened by 3 bases and J by 2 bases, with 9 bases between the two germline ends. CDR3: CASSWDGPYEQYF. CDR3 DNA: TGTGCCAGCAGCTGGGACGGCCCCTACGAGCAGTACTTC. Based on the CDR3 plus reference TRBV5-6 and TRBJ2-7, the full variable domain is DAGVTQSPTHLIKTRGQQVTLRCSPKSGHDTVSWYQQALGQGPQFIFQYYEEEERQRGNFPDRFSGHQFPNYSSELNVNALLLGDSALYLCASSWDGPYEQYFGPGTRLTVT.

The chain's CDR3 is CASSLGIEAFF. As DNA, the CDR3 is TGTGCCAGCAGCTTAGGAATTGAAGCTTTCTTT. J is TRBJ1-1 and V is TRBV7-9; D uncertain. CDR3 length: 11 amino acids. Germline CDR1 and CDR2: SEHNR and FQNEAQ (reference sequence). V lost 1 base and J 7 bases, leaving 4 bases between the germline ends.

The chain has TRBV5-1 and TRBJ2-1; D is possibly TRBD1 (5 bases). The CDR3 is 13 residues long. The germline V gene encodes CDR1 SGHRS and CDR2 YFSETQ. V lost 1 base to trimming and J lost 5 bases, with 7 bases between them. The CDR3 protein is CASSLSTDNEQFF. The DNA of the CDR3 is TGCGCCAGCAGCTTGTCGACAGACAATGAGCAGTTCTTC.

This clone was seen more than once but under ten times. This rearrangement joins TRBV18 to TRBJ2-5; maybe TRBD1 (7 bases). There are 17 residues in the CDR3. Germline CDR1 reads KGHSH; CDR2 reads LQKENI. Trimming took off 3 bases at V and 1 base at J, with 18 bases between the two ends. Here the CDR3 DNA reads TGTGCCAGCTCACCCCTCCCCAGGGGGGTACTCCAAGAGACCCAGTACTTC. The encoded protein is CASSPLPRGVLQETQYF.

This clone was seen only a few times. The rearrangement uses TRBV6-1 and TRBJ2-1; D might be TRBD1 or TRBD2, each matching 5 bases. The V gene's germline CDR1 is MNHNS and CDR2 SASEGT. Deletions cut 2 bases from V and 9 bases from J, with 11 bases between. There are 13 residues in the CDR3. CDR3 region: CASSELGEGEQFF. The CDR3 DNA is TGTGCCAGCAGTGAACTGGGGGAAGGTGAGCAGTTCTTC.

The chain has TRBV27 and TRBJ2-5; no definite D call. This CDR3 spans 14 amino acids. Trimming took 3 bases from V and 5 from J, leaving 13 bases between them. Looked up from germline, CDR1 is MNHEY and CDR2 is SMNVEV (reference sequence). The CDR3 spells CASSFSPGEETQYF. CDR3 nucleotides: TGTGCCAGCAGTTTTTCGCCAGGAGAGGAGACCCAGTACTTC.

This clone was observed a handful of times. The chain uses TRBV5-6 and TRBJ1-6, with 7 positions matching TRBD1. The CDR3 has 16 amino acids. Germline assignment: CDR1 SGHDT and CDR2 YYEEEE. Germline trimming cut 2 bases from V and 3 bases from J; bases unmatched to any gene: 5. The DNA of the CDR3 is TGTGCCAGCAGCTTTAAAGGGGGCTACTATAATTCACCCCTCCACTTT. Amino acids: CASSFKGGYYNSPLHF.

This clone has more than one count but fewer than ten. V usage is TRBV2 and J usage is TRBJ2-7; D unresolved. CDR3 length: 11 amino acids. Trimming pared 5 bases from V and 2 bases from J, leaving 4 bases between. Germline CDR1 and CDR2: SNHLY and FYNNEI. DNA of the CDR3: TGTGCCAGCAGTCCAACCTACGAGCAGTACGTC. Encoded protein: CASSPTYEQYV.

CDR3 loop: CASSGFGYTF. The CDR3 DNA reads TGTGCCAGCAGCGGGTTTGGCTACACCTTC. V usage is TRBV6-6 and J usage is TRBJ1-2; D unclear. Germline CDR1 reads MNHNY; CDR2 reads SVGAGI (reference sequence). V lost 6 bases to trimming and J lost 7 bases, with 6 bases between them. CDR3 size: 10 residues.